This T cell receptor beta chain was sequenced for a study of patients and donors after allogeneic stem cell transplantation. TCRdb reprocessed the RT-PCR reads with MiXCR, giving one entry per CDR3 protein. This table holds 900,000 to 1,000,000 distinct CDR3 sequences, about a sixth found once. Looked up from germline, CDR1 is DFQATT and CDR2 is SNEGSKA (reference sequence). V lost 5 bases and J 11 bases, leaving 12 bases between the germline ends. This CDR3 has 11 amino acids. This TCR was recovered from a human donor who was either an allogeneic HSCT recipient or a stem cell or donor lymphocyte infusion donor (not recorded which). It is not recorded whose cells these are; they may come from a transplant donor. Specimen: blood, either unsorted or a sorted T cell fraction (not recorded which). This chain connects TRBV20-1 to TRBJ2-2; D possibly matches TRBD1 or TRBD2 (5 bases each). CDR3: CSAYKGPELFF. The DNA for the CDR3 is TGCAGTGCTTACAAGGGACCTGAGCTGTTTTTT.